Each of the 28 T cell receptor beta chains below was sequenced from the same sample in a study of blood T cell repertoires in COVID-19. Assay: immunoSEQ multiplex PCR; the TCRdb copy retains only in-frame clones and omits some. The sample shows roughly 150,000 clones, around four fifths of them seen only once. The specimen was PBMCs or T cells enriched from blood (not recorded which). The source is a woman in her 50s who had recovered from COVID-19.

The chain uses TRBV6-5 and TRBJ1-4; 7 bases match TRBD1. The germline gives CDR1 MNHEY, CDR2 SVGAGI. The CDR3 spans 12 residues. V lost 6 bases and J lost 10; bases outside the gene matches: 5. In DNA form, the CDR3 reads TGTGCCAGCAGCTCGGGACAGCGAAAACTGTTTTTT. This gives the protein CASSSGQRKLFF.

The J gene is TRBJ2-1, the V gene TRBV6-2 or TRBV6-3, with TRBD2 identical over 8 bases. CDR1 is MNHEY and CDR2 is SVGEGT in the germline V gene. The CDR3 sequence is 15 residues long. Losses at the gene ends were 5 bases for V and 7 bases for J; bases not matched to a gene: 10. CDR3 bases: TGTGCCAGCAGTCTTAGCTCGGGGGGGAGTAATGAGCAGTTCTTC. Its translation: CASSLSSGGSNEQFF.

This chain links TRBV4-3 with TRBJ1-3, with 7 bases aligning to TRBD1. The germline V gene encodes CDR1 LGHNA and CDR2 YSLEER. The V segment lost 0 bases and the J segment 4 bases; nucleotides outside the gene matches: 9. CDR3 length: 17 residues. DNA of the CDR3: TGCGCCAGCAGCCAAGACAGGGGGTTCCTAGGAGGAAACACCATATATTTT. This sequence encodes CASSQDRGFLGGNTIYF.

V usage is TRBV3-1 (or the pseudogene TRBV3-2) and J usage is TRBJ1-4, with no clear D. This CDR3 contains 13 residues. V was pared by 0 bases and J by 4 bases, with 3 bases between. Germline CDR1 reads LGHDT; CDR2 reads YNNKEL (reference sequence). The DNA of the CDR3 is TGTGCCAGCAGCCAAGATTATAATGAAAAACTGTTTTTT. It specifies CASSQDYNEKLFF.

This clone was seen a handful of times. The CDR3 region is CASMVQGNTGELFF. The DNA of the CDR3 is TGTGCCAGTATGGTCCAGGGAAACACCGGGGAGCTGTTTTTT. V and J are TRBV19 and TRBJ2-2, with D perhaps matching TRBD1 (5 bases). Germline loops: CDR1 LNHDA, CDR2 SQIVND (reference sequence). Trimming took 7 bases from V and 2 from J, leaving 11 bases between them. The CDR3 sequence is 14 residues long.

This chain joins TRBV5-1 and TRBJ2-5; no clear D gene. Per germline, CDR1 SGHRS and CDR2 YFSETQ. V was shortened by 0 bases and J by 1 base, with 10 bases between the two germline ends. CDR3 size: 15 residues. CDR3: CASSLVPGRQETQYF. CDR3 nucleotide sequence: TGCGCCAGCAGCTTGGTCCCTGGCCGCCAAGAGACCCAGTACTTC.

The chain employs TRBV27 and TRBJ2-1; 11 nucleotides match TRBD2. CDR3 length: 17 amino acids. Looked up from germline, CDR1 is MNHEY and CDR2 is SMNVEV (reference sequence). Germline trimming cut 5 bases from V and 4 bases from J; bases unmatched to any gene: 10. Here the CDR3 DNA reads TGTGCCAGCAGTATCGTCACCGGGACTAGCGGATACAATGAGCAGTTCTTC. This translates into CASSIVTGTSGYNEQFF.

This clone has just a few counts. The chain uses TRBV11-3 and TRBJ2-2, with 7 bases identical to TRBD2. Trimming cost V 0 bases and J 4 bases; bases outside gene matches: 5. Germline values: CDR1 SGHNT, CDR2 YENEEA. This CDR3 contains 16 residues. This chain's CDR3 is CASSLESGRGTGELFF. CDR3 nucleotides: TGTGCCAGCAGCTTAGAGTCGGGGAGGGGCACCGGGGAGCTGTTTTTT. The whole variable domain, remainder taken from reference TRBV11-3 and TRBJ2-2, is EAGVVQSPRYKIIEKKQPVAFWCNPISGHNTLYWYLQNLGQGPELLIRYENEEAVDDSQLPKDRFSAERLKGVDSTLKIQPAELGDSAVYLCASSLESGRGTGELFFGEGSRLTVL.

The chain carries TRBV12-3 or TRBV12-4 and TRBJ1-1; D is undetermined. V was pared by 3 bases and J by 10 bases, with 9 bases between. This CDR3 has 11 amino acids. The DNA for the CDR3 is TGTGCCAGCAGTTTTGGGCAGGTAGCTTTCTTT. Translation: CASSFGQVAFF.

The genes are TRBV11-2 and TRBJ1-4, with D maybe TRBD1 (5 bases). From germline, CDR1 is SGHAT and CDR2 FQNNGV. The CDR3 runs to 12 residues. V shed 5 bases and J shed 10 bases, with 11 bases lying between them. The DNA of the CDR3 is TGTGCCAGCAGCCGGGGGAGGGGAAAACTGTTTTTT. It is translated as CASSRGRGKLFF.

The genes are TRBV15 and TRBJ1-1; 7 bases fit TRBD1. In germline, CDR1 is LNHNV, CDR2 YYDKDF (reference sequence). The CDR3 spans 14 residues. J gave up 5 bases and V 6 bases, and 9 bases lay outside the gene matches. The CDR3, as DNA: TGTGCCACCAGTAACAGGGGAGGAGATACTGAAGCTTTCTTT. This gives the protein CATSNRGGDTEAFF.

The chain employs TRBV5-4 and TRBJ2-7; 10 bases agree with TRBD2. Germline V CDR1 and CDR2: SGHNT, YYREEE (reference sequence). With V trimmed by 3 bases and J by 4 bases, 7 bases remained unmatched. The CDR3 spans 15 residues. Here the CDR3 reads CASSSPGTSVYEQYF. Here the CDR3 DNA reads TGTGCCAGCAGCTCTCCGGGGACTAGCGTTTACGAGCAGTACTTC.

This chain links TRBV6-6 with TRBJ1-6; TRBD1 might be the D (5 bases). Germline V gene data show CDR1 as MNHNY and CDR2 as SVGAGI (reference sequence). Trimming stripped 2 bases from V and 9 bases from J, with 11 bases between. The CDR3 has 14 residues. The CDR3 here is CASSYKGEGSPLHF. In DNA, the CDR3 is TGTGCCAGCAGTTACAAAGGGGAGGGTTCACCCCTCCACTTT.

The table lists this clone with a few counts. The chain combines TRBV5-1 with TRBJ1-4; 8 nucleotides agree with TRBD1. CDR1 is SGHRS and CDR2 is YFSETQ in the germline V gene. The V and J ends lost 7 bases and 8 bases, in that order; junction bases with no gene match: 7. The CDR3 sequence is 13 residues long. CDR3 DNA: TGCGCCAGCCGACAGGGGCGAGAGGAAAAACTGTTTTTT. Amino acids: CASRQGREEKLFF.

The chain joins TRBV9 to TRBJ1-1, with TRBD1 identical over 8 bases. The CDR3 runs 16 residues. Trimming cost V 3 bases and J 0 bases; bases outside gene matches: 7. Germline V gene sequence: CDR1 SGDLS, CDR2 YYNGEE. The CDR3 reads CASSGTGTFMNTEAFF. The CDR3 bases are TGTGCCAGCAGCGGGACAGGGACGTTCATGAACACTGAAGCTTTCTTT. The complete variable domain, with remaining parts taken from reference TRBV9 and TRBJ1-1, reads DSGVTQTPKHLITATGQRVTLRCSPRSGDLSVYWYQQSLDQGLQFLIQYYNGEERAKGNILERFSAQQFPDLHSELNLSSLELGDSALYFCASSGTGTFMNTEAFFGQGTRLTVV.

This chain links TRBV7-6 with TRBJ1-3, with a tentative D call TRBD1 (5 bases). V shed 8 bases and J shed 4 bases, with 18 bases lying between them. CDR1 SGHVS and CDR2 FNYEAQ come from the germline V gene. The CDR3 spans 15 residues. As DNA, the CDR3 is TGTGCCAGCGGCGGGGGACGGGCAATCGGAAACACCATATATTTT. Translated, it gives CASGGGRAIGNTIYF.

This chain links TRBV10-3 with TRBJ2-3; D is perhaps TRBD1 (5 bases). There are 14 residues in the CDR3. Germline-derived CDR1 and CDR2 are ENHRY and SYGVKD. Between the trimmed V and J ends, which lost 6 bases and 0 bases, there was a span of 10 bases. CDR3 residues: CAISDSPSTDTQYF. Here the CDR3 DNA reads TGTGCCATCAGCGACAGCCCTAGCACAGATACGCAGTATTTT.

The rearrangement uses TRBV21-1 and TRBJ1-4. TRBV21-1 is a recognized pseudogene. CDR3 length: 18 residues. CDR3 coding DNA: TGTGCCAGCAGCAAAGAAGTCGGTTTACGGGAACTGGATGAAAAACTGTTTTTT. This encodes CASSKEVGLRELDEKLFF.

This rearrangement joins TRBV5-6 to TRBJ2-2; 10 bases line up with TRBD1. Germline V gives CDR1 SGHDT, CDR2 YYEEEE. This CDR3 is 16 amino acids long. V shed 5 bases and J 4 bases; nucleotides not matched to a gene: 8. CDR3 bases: TGTGCCAGCAGATCAACCGGGACAGGGGTCACCGGGGAGCTGTTTTTT. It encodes CASRSTGTGVTGELFF.

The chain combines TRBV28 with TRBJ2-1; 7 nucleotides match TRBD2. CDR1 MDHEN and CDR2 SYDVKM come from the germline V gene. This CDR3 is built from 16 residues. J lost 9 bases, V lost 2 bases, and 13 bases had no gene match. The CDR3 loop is CASSLISASGMAEQFF. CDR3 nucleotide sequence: TGTGCCAGCAGTTTAATTTCCGCTAGCGGTATGGCTGAGCAGTTCTTC.

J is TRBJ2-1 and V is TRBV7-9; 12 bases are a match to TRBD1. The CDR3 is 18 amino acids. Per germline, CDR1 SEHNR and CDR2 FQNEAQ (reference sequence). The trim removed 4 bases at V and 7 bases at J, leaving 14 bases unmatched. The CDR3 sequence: CASSYAGKGQGAPNEQFF. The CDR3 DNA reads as TGTGCCAGCAGCTACGCCGGGAAGGGACAGGGGGCGCCTAATGAGCAGTTCTTC.

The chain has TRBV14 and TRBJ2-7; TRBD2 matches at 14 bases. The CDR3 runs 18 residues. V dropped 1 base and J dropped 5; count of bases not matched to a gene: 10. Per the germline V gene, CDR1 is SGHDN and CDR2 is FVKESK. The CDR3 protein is CASSQGLAGGLLDNEQYF. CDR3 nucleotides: TGTGCCAGCAGCCAAGGACTAGCGGGGGGGCTTTTGGACAACGAGCAGTACTTC.

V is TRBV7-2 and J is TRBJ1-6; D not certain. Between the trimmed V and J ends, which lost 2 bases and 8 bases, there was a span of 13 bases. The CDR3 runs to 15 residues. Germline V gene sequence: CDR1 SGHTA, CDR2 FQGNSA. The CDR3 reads CASSLLGRADSPLHF. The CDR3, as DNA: TGTGCCAGCAGCTTATTGGGGAGGGCTGATTCACCCCTCCACTTT.

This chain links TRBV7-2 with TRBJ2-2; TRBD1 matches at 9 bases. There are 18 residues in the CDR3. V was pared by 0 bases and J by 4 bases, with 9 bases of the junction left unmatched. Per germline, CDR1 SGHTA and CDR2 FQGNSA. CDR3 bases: TGTGCCAGCAGCTTAGCGCTGGTGGGACAGGGTAGCACCGGGGAGCTGTTTTTT. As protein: CASSLALVGQGSTGELFF.

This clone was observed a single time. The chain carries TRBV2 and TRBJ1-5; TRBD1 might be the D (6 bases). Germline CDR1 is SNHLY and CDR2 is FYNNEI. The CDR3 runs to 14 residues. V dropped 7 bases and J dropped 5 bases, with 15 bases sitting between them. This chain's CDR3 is CASTLSAGDQPQHF. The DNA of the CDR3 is TGTGCCAGCACTCTATCGGCAGGGGATCAGCCCCAGCATTTT.

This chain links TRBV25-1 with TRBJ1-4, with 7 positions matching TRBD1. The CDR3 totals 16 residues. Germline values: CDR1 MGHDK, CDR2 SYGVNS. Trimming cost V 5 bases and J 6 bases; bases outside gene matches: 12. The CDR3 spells CASSRRSGTEHEKLFF. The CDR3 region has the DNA TGTGCCAGCAGTCGCCGCTCTGGGACAGAGCATGAAAAACTGTTTTTT.

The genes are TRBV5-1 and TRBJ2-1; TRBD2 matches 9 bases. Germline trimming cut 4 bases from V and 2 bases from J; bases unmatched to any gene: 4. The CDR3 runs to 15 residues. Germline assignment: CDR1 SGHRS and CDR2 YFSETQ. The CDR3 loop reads CASSMTSGPYNEQFF. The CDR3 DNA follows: TGCGCCAGCAGCATGACTAGCGGTCCCTACAATGAGCAGTTCTTC.

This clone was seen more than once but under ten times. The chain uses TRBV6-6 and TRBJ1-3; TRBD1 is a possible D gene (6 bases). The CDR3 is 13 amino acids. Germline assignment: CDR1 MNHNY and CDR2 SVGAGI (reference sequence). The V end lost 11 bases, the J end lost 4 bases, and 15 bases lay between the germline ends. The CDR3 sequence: CAARGAKGNTIYF. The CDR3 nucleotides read TGTGCCGCGCGGGGGGCAAAAGGAAACACCATATATTTT.